These 9 T cell receptor beta chains share one sample of origin, sequenced in a study of a mutant IDH1 vaccine in newly diagnosed glioma. What these receptors recognize is not known. Here immunoSEQ multiplex PCR was the method, and the copy in TCRdb shows in-frame clones only, minus some. In the table there are fewer than 40,000 clones, roughly 80% of which are singletons. Time point: week 47, end of study. The content of each vaccine dose was 300 ug of mutant IDH1 20-mer peptide, and topical imiquimod accompanied it. The sequencing used PBMCs, collected from a glioma patient whose treatment included an IDH1 peptide vaccine. These TCRs come from a man aged 25 to 40 with glioma.

This chain uses TRBV30 with TRBJ1-2, with D tentatively TRBD1 (6 bases). Trimming shortened V by 4 bases and J by 3 bases, and 12 bases separated the two germline ends. CDR1 GTSNPN and CDR2 SVGIG come from the germline V gene (reference sequence). CDR3 length: 13 residues. The CDR3 DNA is TGTGCCTGGACCCGGGACATCGACTATGGCTACACCTTC. It encodes CAWTRDIDYGYTF.

V and J are TRBV19 and TRBJ2-7; TRBD1 might be the D (6 bases). The CDR3 length is 15 residues. V was pared by 1 base and J by 1 base, with 11 bases between. Germline V lookup: CDR1 LNHDA, CDR2 SQIVND (reference sequence). CDR3 sequence: CASSIVGAGSYEQYF. The DNA of the CDR3 is TGTGCCAGTAGTATAGTGGGGGCAGGGTCCTACGAGCAGTACTTC. Full variable domain (missing parts from reference TRBV19 and TRBJ2-7): DGGITQSPKYLFRKEGQNVTLSCEQNLNHDAMYWYRQDPGQGLRLIYYSQIVNDFQKGDIAEGYSVSREKKESFPLTVTSAQKNPTAFYLCASSIVGAGSYEQYFGPGTRLTVT.

V and J are TRBV4-1 and TRBJ2-1; tentative D call: TRBD2 (6 bases). Germline V gene sequence: CDR1 MGHRA, CDR2 YSYEKL. CDR3 length equals 14 residues. The V and J ends lost 3 bases and 7 bases respectively, with 13 bases between them. The DNA of the CDR3 is TGCGCCAGCAGCCAGCCGGGAGATGGGAATGAGCAGTTCTTC. This codes for CASSQPGDGNEQFF.

V and J are TRBV19 and TRBJ2-3, with D perhaps being TRBD1 or TRBD2 (5 bases each). Trimming removed 4 bases from V and 2 bases from J, with 13 bases in between. Germline loops: CDR1 LNHDA, CDR2 SQIVND (reference sequence). This CDR3 has 15 amino acids. CDR3 sequence: CASSSGDGYTDTQYF. CDR3 nucleotide sequence: TGTGCCAGTAGTAGTGGGGACGGATACACAGATACGCAGTATTTT.

This chain uses TRBV4-3 with TRBJ2-5; possible D gene TRBD2, 5 bases. Trimming shortened V by 1 base and J by 4 bases, and 13 bases separated the two germline ends. Germline CDR1 is LGHNA and CDR2 is YSLEER. This CDR3 comprises 15 residues. The CDR3 protein is CASSQVATGLETQYF. In DNA form, the CDR3 reads TGCGCCAGCAGCCAAGTAGCGACCGGACTAGAGACCCAGTACTTC.

This clone has only a few counts. This rearrangement joins TRBV5-6 to TRBJ1-2; a weak D match, TRBD1 (5 bases). The V gene lost 0 bases and the J gene lost 7 bases, with 16 bases spanning the gap. The CDR3 loop spans 15 amino acids. Germline values: CDR1 SGHDT, CDR2 YYEEEE. DNA for the CDR3: TGTGCCAGCAGCTTGGGGCCCCGACAGTCGGGTGGCTACACCTTC. Protein sequence: CASSLGPRQSGGYTF.

The V gene is TRBV25-1, the J gene TRBJ2-5; possibly TRBD2 for D (7 bases). Trimming pared 10 bases from V and 5 bases from J, leaving 26 bases between. The CDR3 extends over 16 amino acids. Looked up from germline, CDR1 is MGHDK and CDR2 is SYGVNS. The CDR3 nucleotides are TGTGCCACCTCGACAGCGGGGACACCCGGAACGGAGACCCAGTACTTC. This gives the protein CATSTAGTPGTETQYF. The whole variable domain, remainder taken from reference TRBV25-1 and TRBJ2-5, is EADIYQTPRYLVIGTGKKITLECSQTMGHDKMYWYQQDPGMELHLIHYSYGVNSTEKGDLSSESTVSRIRTEHFPLTLESARPSHTSQYLCATSTAGTPGTETQYFGPGTRLLVL.

V and J are TRBV6-1 and TRBJ1-1; 7 bases fit TRBD1. V shed 8 bases, J shed 8 bases, and the junction held 5 bases outside the gene matches. The CDR3 totals 11 residues. The germline V gene has CDR1 MNHNS and CDR2 SASEGT. The chain's CDR3 is CASGQTGEAFF. The CDR3 nucleotides read TGTGCCAGCGGTCAGACAGGGGAAGCTTTCTTT.

The chain employs TRBV5-6 and TRBJ1-2, with D maybe TRBD1 (6 bases). Deletions cut 0 bases from V and 5 bases from J, with 11 bases between. The CDR3 spans 14 residues. CDR1 is SGHDT and CDR2 is YYEEEE in the germline V gene. The CDR3 is CASSLVGQGYGYTF. For the CDR3, the DNA is TGTGCCAGCAGCTTGGTCGGTCAGGGGTATGGCTACACCTTC. Drawing the rest from reference TRBV5-6 and TRBJ1-2, the complete variable domain is DAGVTQSPTHLIKTRGQQVTLRCSPKSGHDTVSWYQQALGQGPQFIFQYYEEEERQRGNFPDRFSGHQFPNYSSELNVNALLLGDSALYLCASSLVGQGYGYTFGSGTRLTVV.